The 25 T cell receptor beta chains below were found in one sample sequenced in a study of metastatic and nonmetastatic thyroid tumors. All patients were untreated before thyroid surgery. Via MiXCR, TCRdb re-called the PCR reads. Of around 26,000 clones listed, roughly 22% are singletons. Sequences were obtained from adjacent normal tissue. Receptors originate from a female donor with papillary thyroid cancer or a benign thyroid nodule (not recorded which). Some clones in this sample may be carry-over from other donors' samples.

At least ten counts were recorded for this clone. This chain links TRBV20-1 with TRBJ2-5; D might be TRBD2 (5 bases). CDR3 length: 12 residues. Trimming cost V 3 bases and J 4 bases, with 9 bases left between them. Germline lookup yields CDR1 DFQATT and CDR2 SNEGSKA (reference sequence). As DNA, the CDR3 is TGCAGTGCTAGGAGGGTTCGAGAGACCCAGTACTTC. Encoded protein: CSARRVRETQYF.

This clone was observed at least ten times. The chain has TRBV5-1 and TRBJ1-1, with D unresolved. There are 13 residues in the CDR3. V dropped 0 bases and J dropped 10 bases, with 13 bases sitting between them. CDR1 is SGHRS and CDR2 is YFSETQ in the germline V gene. As DNA, the CDR3 is TGCGCCAGCAGCTTGGGGGAAATAAGCTCAGCTTTCTTT. It yields the protein CASSLGEISSAFF. Complete variable domain (other parts from reference TRBV5-1 and TRBJ1-1): KAGVTQTPRYLIKTRGQQVTLSCSPISGHRSVSWYQQTPGQGLQFLFEYFSETQRNKGNFPGRFSGRQFSNSRSEMNVSTLELGDSALYLCASSLGEISSAFFGQGTRLTVV.

This clone was observed at least ten times. The chain joins TRBV29-1 to TRBJ2-1; TRBD2 matches 13 bases. Trimming removed 6 bases from V and 10 bases from J; junction bases left unmatched: 15. The CDR3 spans 16 residues. In germline, CDR1 is SQVTM, CDR2 ANQGSEA. CDR3 sequence: CSVSLSTSGRGGEQFF. For the CDR3, the DNA is TGCAGCGTCTCACTCTCAACTAGCGGGAGGGGTGGCGAGCAGTTCTTC.

This clone was found a few times. The J gene is TRBJ1-2, the V gene TRBV19, with unresolved D. This CDR3 has 14 residues. CDR1 LNHDA and CDR2 SQIVND come from the germline V gene (reference sequence). The V end lost 6 bases, the J end lost 7 bases, and 18 bases lay between the germline ends. The CDR3 nucleotides are TGTGCCAGTAGGCTTCAGTGGGCTCAAAGTGGCTACACCTTC. Its protein product is CASRLQWAQSGYTF.

This clone was counted ten times or more. The chain uses TRBV18 and TRBJ1-1; the match to TRBD1 covers 7 bases. Germline lookup yields CDR1 KGHSH and CDR2 LQKENI. This CDR3 is 12 amino acids long. J was trimmed by 12 bases and V by 6 bases; bases with no gene match: 10. CDR3 protein: CASSPDRSGTFF. CDR3 DNA sequence: TGTGCCAGCTCGCCGGACAGGTCGGGAACTTTCTTT.

This clone appeared many times. The chain links TRBV7-8 to TRBJ1-1; 8 bases are a match to TRBD1. Trimming removed 5 bases from V and 5 bases from J; junction bases left unmatched: 4. The CDR3 extends over 13 amino acids. Looked up from germline, CDR1 is SGHVS and CDR2 is FQNEAQ. The CDR3 protein is CASSLTGGTEAFF. Written as DNA, the CDR3 is TGTGCCAGCAGCCTAACAGGGGGAACTGAAGCTTTCTTT. Using reference TRBV7-8 and TRBJ1-1 for the parts outside the CDR3, the full variable domain is GAGVSQSPRYKVAKRGQDVALRCDPISGHVSLFWYQQALGQGPEFLTYFQNEAQLDKSGLPSDRFFAERPEGSVSTLKIQRTQQEDSAVYLCASSLTGGTEAFFGQGTRLTVV.

This clone was recorded at least ten times. Other DNA sequences of this sample code for an identical CDR3. V is TRBV7-2 and J is TRBJ2-4; TRBD2 matches 7 bases. The CDR3 length is 14 residues. The V and J ends lost 3 bases and 5 bases, in that order; junction bases with no gene match: 4. CDR1 is SGHTA, CDR2 FQGNSA, per germline. CDR3: CASSFYAGENIQYF. CDR3 coding DNA: TGTGCCAGCAGCTTCTATGCGGGAGAAAACATTCAGTACTTC. The full variable domain, its missing parts supplied by reference TRBV7-2 and TRBJ2-4, is GAGVSQSPSNKVTEKGKDVELRCDPISGHTALYWYRQSLGQGLEFLIYFQGNSAPDKSGLPSDRFSAERTGGSVSTLTIQRTQQEDSAVYLCASSFYAGENIQYFGAGTRLSVL.

This clone occurred many times. The chain links TRBV11-2 to TRBJ2-5; D unclear. Germline V gene lookup returns CDR1 SGHAT and CDR2 FQNNGV. The CDR3 contains 14 residues. The ends were cut back, 0 bases at V and 6 bases at J, with 11 bases in the middle. CDR3 sequence: CASSLDGGIQTQYF. DNA for the CDR3: TGTGCCAGCAGCTTAGATGGTGGGATCCAGACCCAGTACTTC. Variable domain in full (rest from reference TRBV11-2 and TRBJ2-5): EAGVAQSPRYKIIEKRQSVAFWCNPISGHATLYWYQQILGQGPKLLIQFQNNGVVDDSQLPKDRFSAERLKGVDSTLKIQPAKLEDSAVYLCASSLDGGIQTQYFGPGTRLLVL.

This clone is a singleton in its sample. V and J are TRBV20-1 and TRBJ2-7; D possibly corresponds to TRBD2 (5 bases). Trimming took off 2 bases at V and 3 bases at J, with 17 bases between the two ends. This CDR3 spans 15 amino acids. The V gene's germline CDR1 is DFQATT and CDR2 SNEGSKA (reference sequence). The CDR3 DNA reads TGCAGTGCTAGATCAGTGACTATCGGCGACTACGAGCAGTACTTC. This gives the protein CSARSVTIGDYEQYF.

This clone came up many times. This chain connects TRBV20-1 to TRBJ1-5, with D possibly being TRBD1 (5 bases). From germline, CDR1 is DFQATT and CDR2 SNEGSKA (reference sequence). This CDR3 has 13 amino acids. CDR3 sequence (DNA): TGCAGCCAGGCCCCAGGGAGCAATCAGCCCCAGCATTTT. This gives the protein CSQAPGSNQPQHF.

At least ten counts were recorded for this clone. Distinct nucleotide sequences in the sample also encode this CDR3. This chain uses TRBV30 with TRBJ1-5; the D gene is possibly TRBD1 (5 bases). The CDR3 has 15 amino acids. V dropped 2 bases and J dropped 4 bases, with 15 bases sitting between them. Germline lookup yields CDR1 GTSNPN and CDR2 SVGIG (reference sequence). The CDR3 sequence is CAWSTGRPFNQPQHF. Here the CDR3 DNA reads TGTGCCTGGAGTACAGGACGGCCCTTTAATCAGCCCCAGCATTTT.

V usage is TRBV19 and J usage is TRBJ1-1; D ambiguous. The germline gives CDR1 LNHDA, CDR2 SQIVND (reference sequence). Trimming took 5 bases from V and 3 from J, leaving 13 bases between them. The CDR3 has 14 amino acids. In nucleotides, the CDR3 is TGTGCCAGTAGTGCCTGGTTTGGGTACACTGAAGCTTTCTTT. Amino acids: CASSAWFGYTEAFF.

As DNA, the CDR3 is TGTGCCAGCAGTGAAATAAGCAACCCAAATTCACCCCTCCACTTT. It is translated as CASSEISNPNSPLHF. The chain links TRBV6-1 to TRBJ1-6; D unresolved. The V gene lost 2 bases and the J gene lost 7 bases, with 12 bases spanning the gap. CDR1 MNHNS and CDR2 SASEGT come from the germline V gene. The CDR3 is made up of 15 amino acids.

This clone was picked up a small number of times. The gene calls are TRBV6-1 and TRBJ1-6; D is perhaps TRBD1 (5 bases). The CDR3 is 13 residues long. The germline V gene has CDR1 MNHNS and CDR2 SASEGT. The germline V and J ends were trimmed by 7 bases and 13 bases, with 17 bases remaining between them. The CDR3 region has the DNA TGTGCCAGCACGGCAGGGCCGGGCAAGCCCCTCCACTTT. It specifies CASTAGPGKPLHF.

The chain recombines TRBV12-3 or TRBV12-4 with TRBJ2-1; 9 bases align to TRBD2. V dropped 6 bases and J dropped 5; count of bases not matched to a gene: 5. This CDR3 is 14 amino acids long. The CDR3 bases are TGTGCCAGCAGGCCGCGGGGGGGCCACAATGAGCAGTTCTTC. It yields the protein CASRPRGGHNEQFF.

At least ten counts were recorded for this clone. The genes are TRBV7-2 and TRBJ2-4; D is unclear. V lost 2 bases to trimming and J lost 5 bases, with 13 bases between them. The CDR3 runs 15 residues. Germline CDR1 is SGHTA and CDR2 is FQGNSA. CDR3 bases: TGTGCCAGCAGCTTACGGCTTGAAGTCGAAAACATTCAGTACTTC. It yields the protein CASSLRLEVENIQYF.

As regards this clone: The CDR3 ends on some other residue instead of the conserved phenylalanine or tryptophan, so this is likely a read error. This chain connects TRBV6-1 to TRBJ1-1; D not resolved. The germline CDR1 and CDR2 sequences are MNHNS and SASEGT. The CDR3 extends over 11 amino acids. V lost 2 bases and J 11 bases, leaving 9 bases between the germline ends. This chain's CDR3 is CASSEHGSAFL. In nucleotides, the CDR3 is TGTGCCAGCAGTGAACATGGATCGGCTTTCTTA.

This clone was recorded a few times. V is TRBV6-1 and J is TRBJ1-3; a weak D match, TRBD1 (5 bases). The CDR3 spans 15 residues. V was shortened by 6 bases and J by 4 bases, with 16 bases between the two germline ends. Germline assignment: CDR1 MNHNS and CDR2 SASEGT. DNA of the CDR3: TGTGCCAGCAGCGACATCTTCTGGGGCGGAAACACCATATATTTT. Protein sequence: CASSDIFWGGNTIYF.

This clone has a count of ten or more. This chain links TRBV20-1 with TRBJ1-1; D not resolved. V dropped 3 bases and J dropped 5 bases, with 10 bases sitting between them. The CDR3 spans 12 residues. The V gene's germline CDR1 is DFQATT and CDR2 SNEGSKA (reference sequence). The CDR3 bases are TGCAGTGCTAGGCGGAGGGAAACTGAAGCTTTCTTT. Translating it yields CSARRRETEAFF.

This clone came up many times. V and J are TRBV19 and TRBJ2-3, with D possibly being TRBD2 (6 bases). CDR3 size: 13 residues. The germline gives CDR1 LNHDA, CDR2 SQIVND (reference sequence). Deletions cut 9 bases from V and 2 bases from J, with 12 bases between. The CDR3 region has the DNA TGTGCCAGCAACTTAGCGGACACAGATACGCAGTATTTT. This sequence encodes CASNLADTDTQYF.

In this sample, this clone turned up many times. V gene TRBV6-1 combines with J gene TRBJ2-5; possible D gene TRBD2, 7 bases. V was trimmed by 3 bases and J by 5 bases, leaving 22 bases between them. CDR1 and CDR2 (germline): MNHNS, SASEGT. This CDR3 is built from 17 residues. The CDR3 DNA reads as TGTGCCAGCAGTGACGGCCCCGGGGGGCATCAGCGGGAGACCCAGTACTTC. Translation gives CASSDGPGGHQRETQYF.

On this clone: Compared with germline, one end of the junction differs, possibly owing to a read error. The CDR3 loop reads CASSPGHAETGTQYF. The DNA of the CDR3 is TGTGCCAGCAGCCCGGGACATGCGGAAACAGGTACGCAGTATTTT. The chain is built from TRBV3-1 and TRBJ2-3; D might be TRBD1 (6 bases). The germline gives CDR1 LGHDT, CDR2 YNNKEL (reference sequence). The CDR3 sequence is 15 residues long.

This clone appeared many times. J is TRBJ1-1 and V is TRBV25-1, with TRBD1 matching over 8 bases. Germline V gives CDR1 MGHDK, CDR2 SYGVNS. The CDR3 length is 14 residues. V lost 7 bases, J lost 0 bases, and 4 bases stayed unmatched. This CDR3 is CASTRGQVNTEAFF. The CDR3 nucleotides are TGTGCCAGCACCAGGGGGCAGGTGAACACTGAAGCTTTCTTT.

The sample holds many counts of this clone. V and J are TRBV24-1 and TRBJ1-1; D not resolved. Trimming took 9 bases from V and 1 from J, leaving 20 bases between them. CDR1 and CDR2 from the germline V gene are KGHDR and SFDVKD. The CDR3 has 16 residues. The CDR3 DNA follows: TGTGCCACCTCTACAACCCCGGGGAAAGGGAACACTGAAGCTTTCTTT. It yields the protein CATSTTPGKGNTEAFF.

This chain uses TRBV20-1 with TRBJ2-1, with 7 bases fitting TRBD2. With 5 bases clipped from V and 10 bases from J, the junction kept 17 bases outside the gene matches. This CDR3 has 15 residues. Per germline, CDR1 DFQATT and CDR2 SNEGSKA (reference sequence). DNA for the CDR3: TGCAGTGCTGCGGATTACGGGGAGGGCCCGGGGGAGCAGTTCTTC. Translating gives CSAADYGEGPGEQFF.